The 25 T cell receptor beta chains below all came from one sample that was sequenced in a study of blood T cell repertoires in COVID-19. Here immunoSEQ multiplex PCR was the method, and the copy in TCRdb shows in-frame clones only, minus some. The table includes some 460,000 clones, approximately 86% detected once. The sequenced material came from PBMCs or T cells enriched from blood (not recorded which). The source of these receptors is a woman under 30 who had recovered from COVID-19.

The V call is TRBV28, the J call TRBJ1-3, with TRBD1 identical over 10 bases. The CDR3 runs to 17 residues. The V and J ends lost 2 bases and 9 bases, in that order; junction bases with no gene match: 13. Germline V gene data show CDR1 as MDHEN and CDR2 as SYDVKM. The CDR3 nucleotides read TGTGCCAGCAGTTTAGCAACAGGGACAGGGGCCCCATCCACCATATATTTT. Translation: CASSLATGTGAPSTIYF. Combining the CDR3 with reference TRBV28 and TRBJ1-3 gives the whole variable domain DVKVTQSSRYLVKRTGEKVFLECVQDMDHENMFWYRQDPGLGLRLIYFSYDVKMKEKGDIPEGYSVSREKKERFSLILESASTNQTSMYLCASSLATGTGAPSTIYFGEGSWLTVV.

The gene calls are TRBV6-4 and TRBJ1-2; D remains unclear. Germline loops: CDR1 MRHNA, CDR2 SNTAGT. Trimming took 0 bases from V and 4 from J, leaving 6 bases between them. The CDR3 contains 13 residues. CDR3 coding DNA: TGTGCCAGCAGTGACTCTGGAGGCTATGGCTACACCTTC. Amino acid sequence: CASSDSGGYGYTF.

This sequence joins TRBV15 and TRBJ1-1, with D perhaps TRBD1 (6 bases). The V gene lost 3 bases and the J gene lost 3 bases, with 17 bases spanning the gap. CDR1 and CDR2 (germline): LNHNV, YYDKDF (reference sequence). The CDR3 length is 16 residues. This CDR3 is CATSRTGGTPYTEAFF. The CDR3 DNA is TGTGCCACCAGCAGGACGGGAGGGACACCCTACACTGAAGCTTTCTTT. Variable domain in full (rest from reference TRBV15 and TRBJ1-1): DAMVIQNPRYQVTQFGKPVTLSCSQTLNHNVMYWYQQKSSQAPKLLFHYYDKDFNNEADTPDNFQSRRPNTSFCFLDIRSPGLGDTAMYLCATSRTGGTPYTEAFFGQGTRLTVV.

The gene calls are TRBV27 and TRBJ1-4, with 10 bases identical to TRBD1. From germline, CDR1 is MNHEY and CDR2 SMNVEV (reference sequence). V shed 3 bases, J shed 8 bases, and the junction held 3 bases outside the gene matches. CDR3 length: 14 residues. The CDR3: CASSFRQGAEKLFF. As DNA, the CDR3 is TGTGCCAGCAGTTTTCGACAGGGGGCGGAAAAACTGTTTTTT.

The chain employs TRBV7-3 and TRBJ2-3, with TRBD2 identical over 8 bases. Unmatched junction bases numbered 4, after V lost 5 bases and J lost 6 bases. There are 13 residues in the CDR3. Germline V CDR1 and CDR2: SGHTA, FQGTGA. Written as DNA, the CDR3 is TGTGCCAGCAGCCTCCAGCGGGGGGATACGCAGTATTTT. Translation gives CASSLQRGDTQYF.

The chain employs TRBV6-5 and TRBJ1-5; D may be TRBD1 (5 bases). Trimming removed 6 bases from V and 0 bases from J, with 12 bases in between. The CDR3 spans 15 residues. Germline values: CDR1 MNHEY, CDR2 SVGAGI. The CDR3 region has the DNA TGTGCCAGCAGACCGACAGTTTATAGCAATCAGCCCCAGCATTTT. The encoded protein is CASRPTVYSNQPQHF.

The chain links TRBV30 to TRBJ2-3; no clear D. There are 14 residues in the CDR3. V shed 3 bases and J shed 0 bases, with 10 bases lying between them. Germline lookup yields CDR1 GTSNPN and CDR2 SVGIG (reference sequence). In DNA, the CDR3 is TGTGCCTGGAGGTCAGAGGCCAGCACAGATACGCAGTATTTT. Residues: CAWRSEASTDTQYF.

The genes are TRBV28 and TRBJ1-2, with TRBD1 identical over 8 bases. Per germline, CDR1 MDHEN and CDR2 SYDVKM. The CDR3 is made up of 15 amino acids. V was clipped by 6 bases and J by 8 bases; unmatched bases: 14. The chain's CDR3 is CASRPPLGQGEGYTF. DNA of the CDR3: TGTGCCAGCAGACCTCCTCTTGGACAGGGTGAGGGCTACACCTTC.

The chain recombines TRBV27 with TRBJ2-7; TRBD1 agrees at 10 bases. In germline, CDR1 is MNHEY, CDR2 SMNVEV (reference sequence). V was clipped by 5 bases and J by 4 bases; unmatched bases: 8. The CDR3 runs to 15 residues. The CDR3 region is CASSGGRQGAYEQYF. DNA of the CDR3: TGTGCCAGCAGTGGGGGCCGACAGGGGGCATACGAGCAGTACTTC.

CDR3: CDMLEGFEVSPLHF. In nucleotides, the CDR3 is TGTGATATGCTAGAGGGATTCGAGGTTTCACCCCTCCACTTT. V and J are TRBV21-1 and TRBJ1-6. TRBV21-1 has pseudogene status. This CDR3 contains 14 residues.

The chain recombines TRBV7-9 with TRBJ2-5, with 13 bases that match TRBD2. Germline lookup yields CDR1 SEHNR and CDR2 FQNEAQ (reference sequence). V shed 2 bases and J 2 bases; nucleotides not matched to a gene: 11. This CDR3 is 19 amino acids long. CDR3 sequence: CASSLLGRTSGGPQETQYF. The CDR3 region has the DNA TGTGCCAGCAGCTTATTAGGCAGGACTAGCGGGGGCCCTCAAGAGACCCAGTACTTC.

CDR3 nucleotides: TGTGCCAGCAGTTTACCTGATTCACCCCTCCACTTT. Its translation: CASSLPDSPLHF. The genes are TRBV28 and TRBJ1-6; D call uncertain. The V gene lost 2 bases and the J gene lost 8 bases, with 4 bases spanning the gap. The germline V gene has CDR1 MDHEN and CDR2 SYDVKM. The CDR3 contains 12 residues.

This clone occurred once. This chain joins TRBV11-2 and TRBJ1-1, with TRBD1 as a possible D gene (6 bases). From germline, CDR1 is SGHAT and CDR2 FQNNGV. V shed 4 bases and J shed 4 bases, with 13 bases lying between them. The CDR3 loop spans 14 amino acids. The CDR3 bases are TGTGCCAGCAGCTCGGCTGGGGGCGGCACTGAAGCTTTCTTT. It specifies CASSSAGGGTEAFF.

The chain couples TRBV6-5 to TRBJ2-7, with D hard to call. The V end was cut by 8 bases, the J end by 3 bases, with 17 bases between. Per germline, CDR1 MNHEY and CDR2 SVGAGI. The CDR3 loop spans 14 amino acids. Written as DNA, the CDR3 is TGTGCCAGCCGTCTCGGCGGTGCACTCTACGAGCAGTACTTC. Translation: CASRLGGALYEQYF.

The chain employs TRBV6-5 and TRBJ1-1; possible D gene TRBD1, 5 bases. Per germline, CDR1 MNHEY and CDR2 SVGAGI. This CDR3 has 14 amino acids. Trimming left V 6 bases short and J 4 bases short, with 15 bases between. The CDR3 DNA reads TGTGCCAGCAGGGGACTAACAGGACCCACTGAAGCTTTCTTT. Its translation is CASRGLTGPTEAFF.

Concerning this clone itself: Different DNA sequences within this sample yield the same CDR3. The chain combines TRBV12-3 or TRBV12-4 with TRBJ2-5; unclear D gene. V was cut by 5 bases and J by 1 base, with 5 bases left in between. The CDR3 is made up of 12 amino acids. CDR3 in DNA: TGTGCCAGCAGTCCTTCCCAAGAGACCCAGTACTTC. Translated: CASSPSQETQYF.

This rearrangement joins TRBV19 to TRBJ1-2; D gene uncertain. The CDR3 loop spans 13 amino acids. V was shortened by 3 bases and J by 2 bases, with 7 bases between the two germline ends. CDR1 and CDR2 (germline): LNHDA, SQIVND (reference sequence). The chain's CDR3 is CASSMRQNYGYTF. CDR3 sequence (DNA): TGTGCCAGTAGTATGAGGCAGAACTATGGCTACACCTTC.

DNA of the CDR3: TGTGCCAGCAGCTTACTAGGACTAGCCCTACGCACAGATACGCAGTATTTT. Translation gives CASSLLGLALRTDTQYF. The chain uses TRBV7-2 and TRBJ2-3; 8 nucleotides agree with TRBD2. J lost 1 base, V lost 2 bases, and 8 bases had no gene match. There are 17 residues in the CDR3. CDR1 and CDR2 from the germline V gene are SGHTA and FQGNSA.

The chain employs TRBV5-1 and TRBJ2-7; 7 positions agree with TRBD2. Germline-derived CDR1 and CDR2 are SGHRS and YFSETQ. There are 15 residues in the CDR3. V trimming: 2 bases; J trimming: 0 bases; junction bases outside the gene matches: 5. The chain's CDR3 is CASSLSWGGSYEQYF. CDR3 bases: TGCGCCAGCAGCTTATCGTGGGGGGGCTCCTACGAGCAGTACTTC.

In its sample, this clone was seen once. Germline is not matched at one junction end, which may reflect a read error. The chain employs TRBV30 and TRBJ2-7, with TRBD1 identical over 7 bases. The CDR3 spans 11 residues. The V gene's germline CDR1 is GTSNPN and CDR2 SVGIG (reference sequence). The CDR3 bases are TGTGCCTGGAGTGCCCGACAGGGTAAGAACTTC. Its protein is CAWSARQGKNF.

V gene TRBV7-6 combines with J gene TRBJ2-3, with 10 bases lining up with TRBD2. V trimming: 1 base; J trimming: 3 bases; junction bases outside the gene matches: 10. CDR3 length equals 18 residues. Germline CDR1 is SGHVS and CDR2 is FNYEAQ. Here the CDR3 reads CASSLDAYSGGATDTQYF. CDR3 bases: TGTGCCAGCAGCTTAGACGCCTACAGCGGGGGGGCAACAGATACGCAGTATTTT.

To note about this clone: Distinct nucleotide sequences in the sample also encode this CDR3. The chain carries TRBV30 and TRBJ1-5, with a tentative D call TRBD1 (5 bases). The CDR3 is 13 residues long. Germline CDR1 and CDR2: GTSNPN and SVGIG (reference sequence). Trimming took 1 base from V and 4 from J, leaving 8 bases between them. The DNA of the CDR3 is TGTGCCTGGAGTGGGGGGGATAATCAGCCCCAGCATTTT. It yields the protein CAWSGGDNQPQHF.

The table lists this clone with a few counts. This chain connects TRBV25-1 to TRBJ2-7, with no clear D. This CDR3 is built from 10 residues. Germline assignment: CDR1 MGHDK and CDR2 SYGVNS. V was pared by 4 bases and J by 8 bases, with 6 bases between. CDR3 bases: TGTGCCAGCAGTGGTGGCAAGCAGTACTTC. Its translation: CASSGGKQYF.

The CDR3 protein is CATSSRDSNSPLHF. CDR3 DNA sequence: TGTGCCACCAGCAGCCGGGACAGTAATTCACCCCTCCACTTT. This chain connects TRBV15 to TRBJ1-6; 7 bases agree with TRBD1. In germline, CDR1 is LNHNV, CDR2 YYDKDF (reference sequence). V gave up 3 bases and J gave up 6 bases; unmatched junction bases: 2. The CDR3 loop spans 14 amino acids.

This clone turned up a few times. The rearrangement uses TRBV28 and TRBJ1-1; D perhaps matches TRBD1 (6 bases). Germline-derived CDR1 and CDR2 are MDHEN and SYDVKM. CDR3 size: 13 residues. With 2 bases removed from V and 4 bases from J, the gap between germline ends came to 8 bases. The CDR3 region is CASSLRTATEAFF. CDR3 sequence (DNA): TGTGCCAGCAGTTTAAGGACAGCCACTGAAGCTTTCTTT.